The TCR beta chain under discussion was sequenced for a study of vaccination effects on CD4 cells after COVID-19. Generated by immunoSEQ multiplex PCR, the TCRdb table keeps only in-frame clones and is missing some. Of roughly 56,000 clones in the sample, about 74% were seen once. This clone was detected only a few times. Its antigen is unknown. The germline gives CDR1 SGHNT, CDR2 YYREEE (reference sequence). The CDR3 loop spans 15 amino acids. The J segment lost 4 bases and the V segment lost 5 bases, leaving 8 bases of the junction unmatched. It was after approximately 11 days of culture that CD4+ T cells were isolated.

Sequenced material: CD4+ T cells from PBMCs cultured without peptide, taken before COVID-19 vaccination. The source is a human donor who received a COVID-19 vaccine. The chain joins TRBV5-4 to TRBJ2-3, with 9 bases matching TRBD1. Written as DNA, the CDR3 is TGTGCCAGCAGGAGGGACAGGGAATCTTCAGATACGCAGTATTTT. This encodes CASRRDRESSDTQYF. Drawing the rest from reference TRBV5-4 and TRBJ2-3, the complete variable domain is ETGVTQSPTHLIKTRGQQVTLRCSSQSGHNTVSWYQQALGQGPQFIFQYYREEENGRGNFPPRFSGLQFPNYSSELNVNALELDDSALYLCASRRDRESSDTQYFGPGTRLTVL.